This T cell receptor (beta chain) emerged from a study of OX40 agonist ivuxolimab in advanced cancers. Background on the study: Dose-escalation cases comprised hepatocellular carcinoma, melanoma, renal cell or head and neck cancer. Partial responses were observed in three patients, of whom one had hepatocellular carcinoma and two had cutaneous melanoma.

Sequencing used immunoSEQ multiplex PCR; TCRdb keeps in-frame clones, though not all of them. Here the sample spans roughly 81,000 clones, 88% being singletons. In the case of this clone: Its target is unknown.

Findings and limits, study-wide: Clonal expansion was seen in CD4+ and CD8+ blood T cells by week 6 at 0.1 to 3.0 mg/kg. Partial responders dosed at 0.1-3.0 mg/kg displayed clonal expansion ranking among the lowest.

Germline CDR1 reads ENHRY; CDR2 reads SYGVKD. The V end lost 0 bases, the J end lost 6 bases, and 9 bases lay between the germline ends. The CDR3 is 13 amino acids. The genes are TRBV10-3 and TRBJ2-7; D is unresolved. The sequences come from CD4+ or CD8+ T cells sorted from blood, collected in a trial of the OX40 agonist ivuxolimab. The sequence was collected from an adult with an advanced solid tumor such as melanoma, head and neck, liver or kidney cancer. The chain's CDR3 is CAISESGRPEQYF. CDR3 bases: TGTGCCATCAGTGAGTCGGGCCGGCCCGAGCAGTACTTC.